This is a list of T cell receptor beta chains from one sample in a study of human T cells and chemical hapten exposure. TCRdb reprocessed the RACE reads via MiXCR and lists one record per CDR3 protein. The table has some 380,000 distinct CDR3 sequences, approximately 5.1% seen once; the top ten hold around 2.3%. The sample in question was whole blood, obtained in connection with sensitization to the hapten diphenylcyclopropenone (DPC). The receptor set was obtained from a woman in her forties or fifties with alopecia areata. Some clones in this sample may be carry-over from other donors' samples. Both conserved end residues are part of each CDR3. Clone size is stated in some rows and not others, as once, few, many or a class when expanded.

TRBV3-1	many	TRBJ2-1	CASSQAGAAYNEQFF
TRBV5-6	many	TRBJ2-1	CASRIGWGPLFF
TRBV20-1	few	TRBJ1-5	CSARGSSQGNQPQHF
TRBV29-1	many	TRBJ1-2	CSVEGTVQRDYGYTF
TRBV4-1	few	TRBJ1-1	CASRHRGRERLGDTEAFF
TRBV11-2	many	TRBJ2-3	CATSGTSTDTQYF
TRBV7-6	many	TRBJ1-2	CASSLSRGDGYTF
TRBV12-3/TRBV12-4	NA	TRBJ2-7	CASSPWDGYEQYF
TRBV11-2	few	TRBJ1-1	CASRKTRDSEAFF
TRBV6-6	NA	TRBJ1-2	CASSPIGQGDNYGYTF
TRBV2	NA	TRBJ2-3	CASSVGEDTQYF
TRBV9	few	TRBJ2-3	CASSVGTSGSADTQYF
TRBV5-6	few	TRBJ1-6	CATARGNSPLHF
TRBV6-2/TRBV6-3	many	TRBJ2-3	CASQQGFSDTQYF
TRBV4-1	many	TRBJ2-1	CASSQGPGNEQFF
TRBV10-3	many	TRBJ2-7	CAISPLQGLDDEQYF
TRBV24-1	few	TRBJ1-3	CATSDFCGHPIGNTIYF
TRBV11-2	many	TRBJ1-5	CASSPLGLSQPQHF
TRBV6-6	many	TRBJ2-5	CASSQMGGTQYF
TRBV10-3	few	TRBJ2-7	CAISEQGYEQYF
TRBV7-9	many	TRBJ1-3	CASSFLQGAAGNTIYF
TRBV20-1	NA	TRBJ2-3	CSALSGGAKDTQYF
TRBV3-1	many	TRBJ2-4	CASSQDSSDIQYF
TRBV6-2/TRBV6-3	many	TRBJ2-5	CASMGDYLAGEISETQYF
TRBV24-1	many	TRBJ2-3	CATSDTQYF
TRBV12-3/TRBV12-4	many	TRBJ1-2	CASKPGQGLGTF
TRBV12-5	many	TRBJ2-3	CASGLGEGLPTDTQYF
TRBV18	many	TRBJ2-5	CASSPNGLAGSETQYF
TRBV3-1	many	TRBJ1-5	CASSQANQPQHF
TRBV7-8	many	TRBJ2-3	CASSFGAGSRTDTQYF
TRBV4-2	few	TRBJ2-7	CASSQEWSSRSYEQYF
TRBV20-1	NA	TRBJ1-5	CSAGAFDSSFSNQPQHF
TRBV6-5	many	TRBJ2-1	CASSQGPYNEQFF
TRBV5-6	many	TRBJ1-1	CASSLGSSTEAFF
TRBV6-5	NA	TRBJ2-7	CASSGAGTSYEQYF
TRBV4-3	NA	TRBJ2-1	CASSQERSEQFF
TRBV12-3/TRBV12-4	NA	TRBJ2-5	CASSLGRIQETQYF
TRBV7-9	many	TRBJ2-7	CASSRTGGGAEQYF
TRBV12-3/TRBV12-4	many	TRBJ2-1	CASQVPSGGNGEQFF
TRBV27	few	TRBJ1-5	CASRKEGMGNQPQHF
TRBV5-4	many	TRBJ2-1	CAVLQDASYNEQFF
TRBV27	many	TRBJ2-3	CASSSGAASTDTQYF
TRBV6-6	many	TRBJ1-1	CASSYANLGVGAFF
TRBV4-2	NA	TRBJ2-7	CASSQPLQGNEQYF
TRBV7-2	many	TRBJ2-3	CASSQIRLAGIAPTDTQYF
TRBV29-1	many	TRBJ2-1	CSAELPGTSGNNEQFF
TRBV10-3	many	TRBJ1-1	CAISSGRGPEAFF
TRBV29-1	many	TRBJ2-5	CSVEQGFQETQYF
TRBV6-5	many	TRBJ1-2	CASSRSRTGNYGYTF
TRBV2	NA	TRBJ1-2	CASSVDRVKKYTF
TRBV24-1	many	TRBJ2-3	CATSDGGRATDTQYF
TRBV29-1	many	TRBJ1-2	CSVEPDNNYGYTF
TRBV2	NA	TRBJ2-1	CASMGGGNEQFF
TRBV28	many	TRBJ2-1	CAGSGQLYNEQFF
TRBV11-2	NA	TRBJ1-1	CASSLDRFEGSLMNTEAFF
TRBV10-1	many	TRBJ2-3	CASRMGLASTDTQYF
TRBV6-1	few	TRBJ2-3	CASTSQIGVEVGTDTQYF
TRBV6-5	NA	TRBJ2-7	CASSYSAGPPYEQYF
TRBV29-1	NA	TRBJ1-1	CSGLTVNTEAFF